The 9 T cell receptor beta chains presented below share a single source sample, sequenced in a study of tumor-infiltrating lymphocytes in primary liver carcinoma. A primer matching the constant region was used to make TCR beta cDNA from 500 to 650 ng of total RNA. Libraries for TCR beta were built through three nested multiplex PCR rounds, which together made up a slightly modified ARM-PCR procedure. Amplification in the first two PCR rounds was performed using TRBV1-TRBV30 forward primers and a C-beta reverse primer for 10 cycles each. TCRdb re-called the multiplex PCR reads with MiXCR, one entry per CDR3 protein. Altogether 300,000 to 350,000 distinct CDR3 sequences are present, around 60% being singletons, with the ten largest covering approximately 5.9%. The study extracted blood RNA from unsorted whole blood and also extracted germline DNA. The sequenced material came from peripheral blood. The receptor source for this set is a man in his forties with primary liver carcinoma and hepatitis B virus infection.

This clonotype has a count of ten or more. The chain joins TRBV11-2 to TRBJ2-1, with 13 bases aligning to TRBD2. The CDR3 covers 17 residues. In germline, CDR1 is SGHAT, CDR2 FQNNGV. With V trimmed by 5 bases and J by 3 bases, 7 bases remained unmatched. The CDR3: CASSPWTSGSSYNEQFF. The CDR3 DNA follows: TGTGCCAGCAGCCCCTGGACTAGCGGGAGTAGCTACAATGAGCAGTTCTTC. Complete variable domain (other parts from reference TRBV11-2 and TRBJ2-1): EAGVAQSPRYKIIEKRQSVAFWCNPISGHATLYWYQQILGQGPKLLIQFQNNGVVDDSQLPKDRFSAERLKGVDSTLKIQPAKLEDSAVYLCASSPWTSGSSYNEQFFGPGTRLTVL.

Concerning this clonotype itself: A read error may produce the germline difference seen at one junction end. The rearrangement uses TRBV11-2 and TRBJ2-1; D may be TRBD2 (6 bases). This CDR3 comprises 15 residues. The germline V gene encodes CDR1 SGHAT and CDR2 FQNNGV. In nucleotides, the CDR3 is TGTGCCAGCAGCTTAGTACGCGGAGGGAACAATGAGCATTTCTTC. Translating gives CASSLVRGGNNEHFF.

Concerning this clonotype itself: One end of the junction does not line up with germline, which may come from a read error. The chain has TRBV11-2 and TRBJ2-5; D gene unclear. The CDR3 runs to 13 residues. Germline V gives CDR1 SGHAT, CDR2 FQNNGV. As DNA, the CDR3 is TGTGCCAGCAGCTACAATACACAGAAGACCCAATACTTC. It is translated as CASSYNTQKTQYF.

A remark on this clonotype: Without the conserved terminal phenylalanine or tryptophan, this CDR3 likely stems from a read error. This chain uses TRBV6-5 with TRBJ2-7; 9 bases map to TRBD1. Germline values: CDR1 MNHEY, CDR2 SVGAGI. V gave up 5 bases and J gave up 2 bases; unmatched junction bases: 4. The CDR3 extends over 14 amino acids. In DNA form, the CDR3 reads TGTGCCAGCAGTCCGGACAGGGGAGCCTACGAGCAGTACCTC. This codes for CASSPDRGAYEQYL.

This chain links TRBV11-1 with TRBJ2-1; 11 bases match TRBD2. This CDR3 has 15 amino acids. V trimming: 5 bases; J trimming: 8 bases; junction bases outside the gene matches: 8. Germline V CDR1 and CDR2: SGHAT, FQDESV (reference sequence). The CDR3 reads CASSVTSGSYYEQFF. CDR3 in DNA: TGTGCCAGCAGCGTAACTAGCGGGAGTTATTATGAGCAGTTCTTC.

The table lists this clonotype with many counts. The chain combines TRBV6-5 with TRBJ1-3, with TRBD1 matching 8 bases. Germline V gene lookup returns CDR1 MNHEY and CDR2 SVGAGI. V was pared by 4 bases and J by 0 bases, with 8 bases of the junction left unmatched. The CDR3 extends over 17 amino acids. The CDR3 DNA reads as TGTGCCAGCAGTTGGCGGGGCAGGGGGCTCTCTGGAAACACCATATATTTT. Its translation is CASSWRGRGLSGNTIYF.

The gene calls are TRBV11-3 and TRBJ2-7; 7 bases fit TRBD1. The CDR3 has 13 amino acids. V was clipped by 5 bases and J by 5 bases; unmatched bases: 6. Germline CDR1 and CDR2: SGHNT and YENEEA. CDR3 bases: TGTGCCAGCAGCGCCGGACAGGACAACGAGCAGTACTTC. It specifies CASSAGQDNEQYF.

In the case of this clonotype: The CDR3 end shows no conserved phenylalanine or tryptophan, and so a read error is likely. In DNA form, the CDR3 reads TGTGCCAGCAGCTTAGCAGTCGAGTTAGCCAAAAACATTCAGTACATC. It is translated as CASSLAVELAKNIQYI. V gene TRBV11-2 combines with J gene TRBJ2-4, with D uncertain. V dropped 1 base and J dropped 0 bases, with 10 bases sitting between them. This CDR3 spans 16 amino acids. The germline gives CDR1 SGHAT, CDR2 FQNNGV.

Remarks on this clonotype: This sequence may be a read error, since a much larger clone differs from it by one base. The chain links TRBV6-5 to TRBJ2-5; D is possibly TRBD2 (5 bases). V lost 6 bases, J lost 5 bases, and 22 bases lay in between. Germline-derived CDR1 and CDR2 are MNHEY and SVGAGI. This CDR3 has 16 residues. In nucleotides, the CDR3 is TGTGCCAGCAGGGCAGTCGTCGGTAGCGTTGTGGAGACCCAGTACTTC. Its translation: CASRAVVGSVVETQYF.